The following is a T cell receptor (beta chain) sequence with its context. This sample is part of a study of blood T cell repertoires in COVID-19. Study as a whole: Italy, Spain and the United States were the sources of the convalescent and acute COVID-19 samples.

Source study methods: How many nucleated cells were present was estimated from reference gene primer amplification. The assay was immunoSEQ multiplex PCR, and TCRdb's table has in-frame clones only and misses some. V, J and clone size are those of that table, while D and trimming were read from the DNA. Here the sample spans about 250,000 clones, about four fifths being singletons. The CDR3 runs to 17 residues. V shed 1 base and J 4 bases; nucleotides not matched to a gene: 13. Per the germline V gene, CDR1 is MDHEN and CDR2 is SYDVKM. The chain is built from TRBV28 and TRBJ2-7; 7 bases are shared with TRBD2. The source of this sequence is a man aged 80 or over with acute or convalescent COVID-19. Sequencing was carried out using peripheral blood. The CDR3 DNA reads as TGTGCCAGCAGTTTATCCCGGATCGGCGGGAGATTGTACGAGCAGTACTTC. This encodes CASSLSRIGGRLYEQYF.